The 21 T cell receptor beta chains reported below all come from one sample, sequenced in a study of vaccination and CD4 T cells after COVID-19. Oncomine TCR Beta short-read sequencing was applied to DNA from cultured CD4+ T cells. MiXCR was run by TCRdb on the PCR reads, yielding one entry per CDR3 protein. The repertoire holds more than 20,000 distinct CDR3 sequences, with around two fifths as singletons. Time point in this sample: late sampling 161 to 241 days after vaccination in a few convalescent patients. Treatment noted: roughly 10-day PBMC culture with coronavirus spike peptide pools or control peptides (ViraFEST assay). The antigens of these receptors remain unknown. The sample here was CD4+ T cells from blood, cultured in vitro, taken about 7 months after SARS-CoV-2 vaccination. These receptors were obtained from a human donor who had recovered from COVID-19.

The CDR3 coding sequence is TGCAGTGCTAGATCTCGGGTAGCGGAATCCTACAATGAGCAGTTCTTC. Protein product: CSARSRVAESYNEQFF. The rearrangement joins TRBV20-1 to TRBJ2-1, with D possibly matching TRBD2 (6 bases). Germline V gene data show CDR1 as DFQATT and CDR2 as SNEGSKA (reference sequence). Between the trimmed V and J ends, which lost 2 bases and 1 base, there was a span of 15 bases. The CDR3 is 16 residues long.

This clonotype has just a few counts. The DNA of the CDR3 is TGTGCCAGCACTGACAGGGGGCTGGTTCAGCCCCAGCATTTT. Its translation: CASTDRGLVQPQHF. The V gene is TRBV6-1, the J gene TRBJ1-5, with TRBD1 matching 10 bases. In germline, CDR1 is MNHNS, CDR2 SASEGT. This CDR3 spans 14 amino acids. The V gene end was trimmed by 7 bases and the J gene end by 6 bases; junction bases not matched to a gene: 6.

V is TRBV6-1 and J is TRBJ2-2; 7 bases agree with TRBD1. Germline-derived CDR1 and CDR2 are MNHNS and SASEGT. The CDR3 sequence is 13 residues long. The V and J ends lost 6 bases and 4 bases, in that order; junction bases with no gene match: 2. The CDR3 is CASRGQITGELFF. CDR3 DNA: TGTGCCAGCAGGGGACAGATCACCGGGGAGCTGTTTTTT.

The rearrangement links TRBV20-1 to TRBJ1-2; D is possibly TRBD1 (6 bases). Trimming took 0 bases from V and 4 from J, leaving 18 bases between them. This CDR3 region has 16 residues. Germline V gene sequence: CDR1 DFQATT, CDR2 SNEGSKA (reference sequence). The chain's CDR3 is CSARDHAPRGSYGYTF. CDR3 bases: TGCAGTGCTAGAGATCATGCCCCCAGGGGTAGCTATGGCTACACCTTC.

This chain links TRBV24-1 with TRBJ2-5; D may be TRBD2 (6 bases). This CDR3 is built from 12 residues. With 10 bases removed from V and 1 base from J, the gap between germline ends came to 9 bases. CDR1 is KGHDR and CDR2 is SFDVKD in the germline V gene. CDR3 in DNA: TGTGCCACACGGGACTTCCAAGAGACCCAGTACTTC. Translating it yields CATRDFQETQYF.

A remark on this clonotype: One end of the junction does not line up with germline, which may come from a read error. The chain joins TRBV7-7 to TRBJ2-3; D unclear. The V gene's germline CDR1 is SSHAT and CDR2 FNYEAQ (reference sequence). CDR3 length equals 13 residues. The CDR3 region is CASSLGSRDTQYF. CDR3 nucleotides: TGTGCTAGCAGCTTAGGTTCTAGAGATACGCAGTATTTT.

V usage is TRBV7-9 and J usage is TRBJ2-1; no clear D. The CDR3 contains 13 residues. V was trimmed by 0 bases and J by 3 bases, leaving 3 bases between them. Germline CDR1 SEHNR, CDR2 FQNEAQ (reference sequence). CDR3 coding DNA: TGTGCCAGCAGCTTAGCAGACTACAATGAGCAGTTCTTC. Its protein is CASSLADYNEQFF. Combining the CDR3 with reference TRBV7-9 and TRBJ2-1 gives the whole variable domain DTGVSQNPRHKITKRGQNVTFRCDPISEHNRLYWYRQTLGQGPEFLTYFQNEAQLEKSRLLSDRFSAERPKGSFSTLEIQRTEQGDSAMYLCASSLADYNEQFFGPGTRLTVL.

This clonotype was picked up a small number of times. V and J are TRBV7-3 and TRBJ2-5; the match to TRBD2 covers 7 bases. The CDR3 runs to 13 residues. V shed 6 bases and J 5 bases; nucleotides not matched to a gene: 6. Germline loops: CDR1 SGHTA, CDR2 FQGTGA. In nucleotides, the CDR3 is TGTGCCAGCAGTCAGGGCGGGAGTGAGACCCAGTACTTC. It encodes CASSQGGSETQYF. Using reference TRBV7-3 and TRBJ2-5 for the parts outside the CDR3, the full variable domain is GAGVSQTPSNKVTEKGKYVELRCDPISGHTALYWYRQSLGQGPEFLIYFQGTGAADDSGLPNDRFFAVRPEGSVSTLKIQRTERGDSAVYLCASSQGGSETQYFGPGTRLLVL.

This sequence joins TRBV6-2 or TRBV6-3 and TRBJ1-2; D is unresolved. Trimming removed 5 bases from V and 4 bases from J, with 11 bases in between. CDR3 length: 13 residues. The germline CDR1 and CDR2 sequences are MNHEY and SVGEGT. CDR3 in DNA: TGTGCCAGCAGTCCGCCGGGGTCCTATGGCTACACCTTC. Its protein product is CASSPPGSYGYTF.

The chain combines TRBV4-3 with TRBJ2-1; 10 nucleotides line up with TRBD1. The CDR3 covers 15 residues. Trimming at V came to 3 bases and at J to 3 bases, leaving 2 bases not matched to a gene. Germline lookup yields CDR1 LGHNA and CDR2 YSLEER. For the CDR3, the DNA is TGCGCCAGCAGCCACGGGACAGGGGACTACAATGAGCAGTTCTTC. As protein: CASSHGTGDYNEQFF.

This clonotype has a handful of counts. This chain links TRBV28 with TRBJ1-1; D not resolved. V gave up 6 bases and J gave up 6 bases, with 11 bases separating them. This CDR3 has 12 residues. CDR1 is MDHEN and CDR2 is SYDVKM in the germline V gene. CDR3 region: CASRAPSSEAFF. The CDR3 DNA reads as TGTGCCAGCAGGGCCCCTAGCTCTGAAGCTTTCTTT. Combining the CDR3 with reference TRBV28 and TRBJ1-1 gives the whole variable domain DVKVTQSSRYLVKRTGEKVFLECVQDMDHENMFWYRQDPGLGLRLIYFSYDVKMKEKGDIPEGYSVSREKKERFSLILESASTNQTSMYLCASRAPSSEAFFGQGTRLTVV.

The chain has TRBV7-3 and TRBJ2-1; no reliable D call. Germline lookup yields CDR1 SGHTA and CDR2 FQGTGA. The CDR3 covers 13 residues. V was trimmed by 1 base and J by 8 bases, leaving 9 bases between them. The CDR3 region is CASSLRSSHEQFF. DNA of the CDR3: TGTGCCAGCAGCTTAAGGTCAAGCCATGAGCAGTTCTTC.

The V gene is TRBV6-4, the J gene TRBJ1-2; D is ambiguous. The V end was cut by 6 bases, the J end by 4 bases, with 9 bases between. Germline CDR1 reads MRHNA; CDR2 reads SNTAGT. The CDR3 runs 12 residues. CDR3 in DNA: TGTGCCAGCAGGGGAAGTGGCTATGGCTACACCTTC. The encoded protein is CASRGSGYGYTF.

In this sample, this clonotype turned up a few times. V gene TRBV19 combines with J gene TRBJ2-5, with TRBD1 matching over 7 bases. Trimming took 5 bases from V and 1 from J; bases not matched to a gene: 4. CDR1 LNHDA and CDR2 SQIVND come from the germline V gene (reference sequence). CDR3 size: 14 residues. CDR3: CASSQQGTQETQYF. The CDR3, as DNA: TGTGCCAGTAGTCAACAGGGGACCCAAGAGACCCAGTACTTC. Together with reference TRBV19 and TRBJ2-5, the CDR3 gives the full variable domain: DGGITQSPKYLFRKEGQNVTLSCEQNLNHDAMYWYRQDPGQGLRLIYYSQIVNDFQKGDIAEGYSVSREKKESFPLTVTSAQKNPTAFYLCASSQQGTQETQYFGPGTRLLVL.

This clonotype is a singleton in its sample. V and J are TRBV4-1 and TRBJ2-3; D unclear. V was pared by 2 bases and J by 2 bases, with 5 bases between. CDR3 length: 13 residues. Germline V gene lookup returns CDR1 MGHRA and CDR2 YSYEKL. CDR3 protein: CASSQYTTDTQYF. CDR3 sequence (DNA): TGCGCCAGCAGCCAATACACCACAGATACGCAGTATTTT.

The CDR3 loop reads CSARTPLAEQYEQYF. The CDR3 DNA is TGCAGTGCTAGAACCCCCCTAGCGGAGCAGTACGAGCAGTACTTC. The J gene is TRBJ2-7, the V gene TRBV20-1; the match to TRBD2 covers 7 bases. CDR1 and CDR2 (germline): DFQATT, SNEGSKA (reference sequence). Trimming removed 2 bases from V and 4 bases from J; junction bases left unmatched: 11. This CDR3 is 15 amino acids long.

J is TRBJ2-3 and V is TRBV4-2; unclear D gene. Germline CDR1 is LGHNA and CDR2 is YNFKEQ. V shed 3 bases and J shed 1 base, with 11 bases lying between them. The CDR3 covers 15 residues. This CDR3 reads CASSQRPLGTDTQYF. CDR3 nucleotide sequence: TGTGCCAGCAGCCAGAGACCTTTAGGCACAGATACGCAGTATTTT.

The rearrangement links TRBV5-1 to TRBJ1-5; no firm D call. The germline V gene has CDR1 SGHRS and CDR2 YFSETQ. The CDR3 totals 13 residues. The V end lost 0 bases, the J end lost 4 bases, and 5 bases lay between the germline ends. The CDR3 spells CASSLGLNQPQHF. CDR3 DNA sequence: TGCGCCAGCAGCTTGGGTCTTAATCAGCCCCAGCATTTT.

The CDR3 loop is CASSRTGFTSYEQYF. Written as DNA, the CDR3 is TGTGCCAGCAGCAGGACAGGGTTTACCTCCTACGAGCAGTACTTC. The chain links TRBV5-6 to TRBJ2-7, with 8 nucleotides matching TRBD1. After removal of 4 bases from V and 0 bases from J, the junction contained 6 bases not matched to a gene. Looked up from germline, CDR1 is SGHDT and CDR2 is YYEEEE. The CDR3 consists of 15 residues.

This chain links TRBV10-3 with TRBJ2-5; 8 bases agree with TRBD2. The CDR3 is made up of 20 amino acids. Germline V lookup: CDR1 ENHRY, CDR2 SYGVKD. J lost 4 bases, V lost 2 bases, and 21 bases had no gene match. CDR3 in DNA: TGTGCCATCAGTGAGCCAAAGGGACTAGTGAGTCCCAAAGAGGGAGAGACCCAGTACTTC. This encodes CAISEPKGLVSPKEGETQYF.

This clonotype was found a few times. The chain employs TRBV7-8 and TRBJ1-2; 7 nucleotides agree with TRBD1. Trimming removed 5 bases from V and 7 bases from J; junction bases left unmatched: 7. This CDR3 is built from 13 residues. CDR1 is SGHVS and CDR2 is FQNEAQ in the germline V gene. CDR3 loop: CASSPRTGPGYTF. CDR3 DNA: TGTGCCAGCAGCCCAAGGACAGGCCCTGGCTACACCTTC.